Each of the 29 T cell receptor beta chains below was sequenced from the same sample in a study of blood T cell repertoires in COVID-19. The table came from immunoSEQ multiplex PCR; TCRdb's copy has only in-frame clones and leaves some out. The sample contains about 400,000 clones, about 86% of which appear only once. The sequencing input was PBMCs or T cells enriched from blood (not recorded which). These receptors were taken from a woman in her 50s who had recovered from COVID-19.

V and J are TRBV11-3 and TRBJ2-1, with TRBD2 matching over 7 bases. From germline, CDR1 is SGHNT and CDR2 YENEEA. The J segment lost 9 bases and the V segment lost 3 bases, leaving 2 bases of the junction unmatched. The CDR3 consists of 12 residues. The CDR3 region has the DNA TGTGCCAGCAGCTTTCGGGGGGTTGAGCAGTTCTTC. This translates into CASSFRGVEQFF. The full variable domain, with the rest looked up from reference TRBV11-3 and TRBJ2-1, is EAGVVQSPRYKIIEKKQPVAFWCNPISGHNTLYWYLQNLGQGPELLIRYENEEAVDDSQLPKDRFSAERLKGVDSTLKIQPAELGDSAVYLCASSFRGVEQFFGPGTRLTVL.

This clone has a single count. Written as DNA, the CDR3 is TGTGCCAGTAAAACCTCGGACAGGGCGGATGGGACTGAAGCTTTCTTT. The encoded protein is CASKTSDRADGTEAFF. The genes are TRBV19 and TRBJ1-1; 8 bases line up with TRBD1. Unmatched junction bases numbered 15, after V lost 7 bases and J lost 5 bases. This CDR3 spans 16 amino acids. CDR1 and CDR2 from the germline V gene are LNHDA and SQIVND (reference sequence).

This clone has a single count. The J gene is TRBJ1-1, the V gene TRBV2; no clear D. V lost 11 bases to trimming and J lost 5 bases, with 15 bases between them. Germline CDR1 and CDR2: SNHLY and FYNNEI. The CDR3 is made up of 12 amino acids. CDR3 in amino acids: CAGEGLGTEAFF. The DNA of the CDR3 is TGTGCCGGCGAGGGCCTGGGAACTGAAGCTTTCTTT.

The chain couples TRBV4-1 to TRBJ2-7, with D perhaps TRBD1 (5 bases). With 3 bases removed from V and 5 bases from J, the gap between germline ends came to 14 bases. This CDR3 contains 14 residues. Germline V gene sequence: CDR1 MGHRA, CDR2 YSYEKL. The CDR3 coding sequence is TGCGCCAGCAGCCAGCTGTCCAGGGTTCACGAGCAGTACTTC. Protein product: CASSQLSRVHEQYF.

The chain joins TRBV3-1 (or the pseudogene TRBV3-2) to TRBJ1-5; the D gene is possibly TRBD1 (5 bases). Germline V lookup: CDR1 LGHDT, CDR2 YNNKEL (reference sequence). V dropped 4 bases and J dropped 5 bases, with 15 bases sitting between them. CDR3 size: 15 residues. Here the CDR3 reads CASSPDGGRDQPQHF. The CDR3 region has the DNA TGTGCCAGCAGCCCCGACGGGGGTAGGGATCAGCCCCAGCATTTT.

J is TRBJ1-2 and V is TRBV5-1; possibly TRBD1 for D (5 bases). Germline V gives CDR1 SGHRS, CDR2 YFSETQ. Trimming removed 0 bases at V and 2 bases at J, with 8 bases between. This CDR3 contains 14 residues. The DNA of the CDR3 is TGCGCCAGCAGCTTGGGACAGAAAAACTATGGCTACACCTTC. Translating gives CASSLGQKNYGYTF.

This rearrangement joins TRBV27 to TRBJ2-1; TRBD2 agrees at 7 bases. Germline trimming cut 6 bases from V and 9 bases from J; bases unmatched to any gene: 14. This CDR3 region has 15 residues. The germline V gene encodes CDR1 MNHEY and CDR2 SMNVEV (reference sequence). The CDR3 reads CASSSIGLVWGEQFF. In DNA, the CDR3 is TGTGCCAGCAGCTCTATAGGACTAGTTTGGGGTGAGCAGTTCTTC.

Turning to this clone: The germline gene is not matched at one end of the junction; a read error may be the cause. The chain couples TRBV5-1 to TRBJ1-2; 8 bases are shared with TRBD1. The CDR3 is 12 residues long. The V gene's germline CDR1 is SGHRS and CDR2 YFSETQ. The CDR3 DNA follows: TGCGCCAGCAGCCCAGACAGGGGCCGCCGGTCCTTC. As protein: CASSPDRGRRSF.

The rearrangement uses TRBV5-5 and TRBJ1-1; D not resolved. Germline-derived CDR1 and CDR2 are SGHKS and YYEKEE (reference sequence). The CDR3 consists of 15 residues. Trimming left V 5 bases short and J 0 bases short, with 14 bases between. The CDR3 loop reads CASRVSREMNTEAFF. The CDR3 region has the DNA TGTGCCAGCAGGGTGAGTAGGGAGATGAACACTGAAGCTTTCTTT.

This chain joins TRBV30 and TRBJ1-1; 7 bases are shared with TRBD1. Per germline, CDR1 GTSNPN and CDR2 SVGIG (reference sequence). The V and J ends lost 1 base and 4 bases, in that order; junction bases with no gene match: 6. The CDR3 is 14 amino acids. Here the CDR3 DNA reads TGTGCCTGGAGTGGGGTAGGGGGCCCCACTGAAGCTTTCTTT. Protein product: CAWSGVGGPTEAFF.

The CDR3 DNA follows: TGTGCCACCAGGACCGGGACAGGGAAAAATCAGCCCCAGCATTTT. Its translation is CATRTGTGKNQPQHF. The chain uses TRBV15 and TRBJ1-5; TRBD1 matches at 9 bases. The ends lost 6 bases at V and 4 bases at J; junction bases unmatched: 7. Germline V gene lookup returns CDR1 LNHNV and CDR2 YYDKDF (reference sequence). The CDR3 is 15 residues long.

The genes are TRBV27 and TRBJ1-5, with 9 bases that match TRBD1. This CDR3 has 14 amino acids. Trimming removed 5 bases from V and 5 bases from J; junction bases left unmatched: 4. Germline CDR1 reads MNHEY; CDR2 reads SMNVEV (reference sequence). The CDR3 DNA reads TGTGCCAGCAGTGTGGGACAGGGATATCAGCCCCAGCATTTT. Protein: CASSVGQGYQPQHF.

The chain has TRBV5-4 and TRBJ2-5, with a weak D call TRBD2 (7 bases). This CDR3 is built from 14 residues. V was cut by 4 bases and J by 5 bases, with 15 bases left in between. Germline assignment: CDR1 SGHNT and CDR2 YYREEE (reference sequence). CDR3 in DNA: TGTGCCAGCAGCCTGGGGGGGCCTTGGGAGACCCAGTACTTC. As protein: CASSLGGPWETQYF.

The rearrangement uses TRBV27 and TRBJ2-2, with 8 bases matching TRBD1. This CDR3 region has 21 residues. The junction had 22 bases not matched to a gene; V was cut back by 2 bases and J by 5 bases. CDR1 MNHEY and CDR2 SMNVEV come from the germline V gene (reference sequence). CDR3 region: CASSLSAGGFLVPTKTGELFF. The CDR3 nucleotides read TGTGCCAGCAGTTTAAGTGCAGGGGGCTTCCTTGTCCCCACTAAAACCGGGGAGCTGTTTTTT.

This sequence joins TRBV5-1 and TRBJ1-1; D call uncertain. This CDR3 is 12 amino acids long. V lost 4 bases, J lost 10 bases, and 14 bases lay in between. Germline V CDR1 and CDR2: SGHRS, YFSETQ. The DNA of the CDR3 is TGCGCCAGCAGCCCTGGCGGCGCCGGAGCTTTCTTT. Amino acid sequence: CASSPGGAGAFF.

The chain recombines TRBV3-1 (or the pseudogene TRBV3-2) with TRBJ1-4; 8 bases are shared with TRBD1. Germline CDR1 is LGHDT and CDR2 is YNNKEL (reference sequence). The CDR3 consists of 15 residues. With V trimmed by 3 bases and J by 5 bases, 5 bases remained unmatched. The CDR3 protein is CASSHQTGVNEKLFF. For the CDR3, the DNA is TGTGCCAGCAGCCACCAGACAGGGGTGAATGAAAAACTGTTTTTT.

This sequence joins TRBV18 and TRBJ2-1; D possibly corresponds to TRBD1 (5 bases). The CDR3 consists of 14 residues. V was shortened by 2 bases and J by 8 bases, with 13 bases between the two germline ends. Germline CDR1 KGHSH, CDR2 LQKENI. The CDR3 DNA sequence: TGTGCCAGCTCACCAGACGCCAGGGTGGATGAGCAGTTCTTC. This sequence encodes CASSPDARVDEQFF.

The chain is built from TRBV30 and TRBJ2-7; 8 bases line up with TRBD1. The CDR3 sequence is 13 residues long. V lost 2 bases to trimming and J lost 6 bases; unmatched junction nucleotides: 6. The germline V gene has CDR1 GTSNPN and CDR2 SVGIG (reference sequence). DNA of the CDR3: TGTGCCTGGAGTCGACAGGGGATCTCCGAGCAGTACTTC. Translating gives CAWSRQGISEQYF.

The CDR3 is CASSGTPNQPQHF. The CDR3 DNA sequence: TGCGCCAGCAGTGGGACACCAAATCAGCCCCAGCATTTT. The chain recombines TRBV4-1 with TRBJ1-5; a possible D gene is TRBD1 (6 bases). CDR1 and CDR2 from the germline V gene are MGHRA and YSYEKL. The CDR3 spans 13 residues. Trimming shortened V by 6 bases and J by 4 bases, and 10 bases separated the two germline ends.

V usage is TRBV6-5 and J usage is TRBJ2-7; 9 nucleotides line up with TRBD1. Trimming took 4 bases from V and 4 from J; bases not matched to a gene: 8. The length of the CDR3 is 15 residues. Per germline, CDR1 MNHEY and CDR2 SVGAGI. This CDR3 is CASSSQGQGEYEQYF. In DNA form, the CDR3 reads TGTGCCAGCAGTTCCCAGGGACAGGGAGAGTACGAGCAGTACTTC.

This clone was seen a single time. J is TRBJ2-3 and V is TRBV13, with 8 bases identical to TRBD2. This CDR3 is built from 15 residues. J was trimmed by 4 bases and V by 5 bases; bases with no gene match: 8. The germline CDR1 and CDR2 sequences are PRHDT and FYEKMQ (reference sequence). The CDR3 sequence is CASSPLRGGSDTQYF. In DNA form, the CDR3 reads TGTGCCAGCAGCCCTCTCCGGGGGGGATCAGATACGCAGTATTTT.

The CDR3 loop is CASSQDEGGAGELFF. The CDR3 DNA reads as TGCGCCAGCAGCCAAGATGAAGGGGGGGCCGGGGAGCTGTTTTTT. The rearrangement joins TRBV4-1 to TRBJ2-2; possible D gene TRBD2, 7 bases. V was trimmed by 0 bases and J by 6 bases, leaving 11 bases between them. Germline-derived CDR1 and CDR2 are MGHRA and YSYEKL. The CDR3 has 15 amino acids.

This rearrangement joins TRBV25-1 to TRBJ2-3, with TRBD1 as a possible D gene (5 bases). Germline V lookup: CDR1 MGHDK, CDR2 SYGVNS. The CDR3 is made up of 15 amino acids. The germline V and J ends were trimmed by 3 bases and 3 bases, with 13 bases remaining between them. The CDR3 sequence is CASSDLMAGTDTQYF. The DNA of the CDR3 is TGTGCCAGCAGTGATCTTATGGCAGGGACAGATACGCAGTATTTT.

The CDR3 loop is CASTTGLDSPLHF. The CDR3 bases are TGTGCCAGCACCACAGGGTTGGATTCACCCCTCCACTTT. The chain uses TRBV18 and TRBJ1-6, with a tentative D call TRBD1 (6 bases). Between the trimmed V and J ends, which lost 8 bases and 8 bases, there was a span of 13 bases. The CDR3 has 13 amino acids. Germline CDR1 and CDR2: KGHSH and LQKENI.

In its sample, this clone was seen once. V is TRBV18 and J is TRBJ2-6; 7 bases agree with TRBD1. V was pared by 0 bases and J by 3 bases, with 5 bases of the junction left unmatched. Looked up from germline, CDR1 is KGHSH and CDR2 is LQKENI. There are 17 residues in the CDR3. CDR3: CASSPPLDRDGANVLTF. In DNA form, the CDR3 reads TGTGCCAGCTCACCACCGCTAGACAGGGATGGGGCCAACGTCCTGACTTTC.

Here the CDR3 reads CASSSPEQGRNTIYF. CDR3 sequence (DNA): TGTGCCAGCAGCTCCCCTGAACAGGGGCGAAACACCATATATTTT. The chain links TRBV5-5 to TRBJ1-3; 7 bases align to TRBD1. This CDR3 spans 15 amino acids. The germline gives CDR1 SGHKS, CDR2 YYEKEE (reference sequence). Trimming at V came to 3 bases and at J to 5 bases, leaving 8 bases not matched to a gene.

This chain links TRBV4-1 with TRBJ1-1; 8 nucleotides line up with TRBD1. The V and J ends lost 4 bases and 8 bases, in that order; junction bases with no gene match: 12. The CDR3 extends over 15 amino acids. Germline values: CDR1 MGHRA, CDR2 YSYEKL. CDR3 loop: CASSRPIRGLTEAFF. The CDR3 bases are TGCGCCAGCAGCCGCCCGATCAGGGGGCTAACGGAAGCTTTCTTT.

The chain carries TRBV2 and TRBJ2-7, with TRBD1 as a possible D gene (5 bases). Per the germline V gene, CDR1 is SNHLY and CDR2 is FYNNEI. This CDR3 region has 16 residues. The V end was cut by 4 bases, the J end by 6 bases, with 22 bases between. The DNA of the CDR3 is TGTGCCAGCAGTGGTGGCGCTTGGGGCTTGGCCGGCGAGCAGTACTTC. Amino acid sequence: CASSGGAWGLAGEQYF.

This clone was picked up a small number of times. The chain recombines TRBV9 with TRBJ1-4, with D possibly being TRBD1 (5 bases). Germline CDR1 SGDLS, CDR2 YYNGEE. With 5 bases removed from V and 4 bases from J, the gap between germline ends came to 15 bases. The CDR3 covers 15 residues. In DNA, the CDR3 is TGTGCCAGCAGTGGTGGGGCGGGGAGTAATGAAAAACTGTTTTTT. This encodes CASSGGAGSNEKLFF.